This T cell receptor (beta chain) was sequenced for a study of tumor and adjacent non-tumor tissue in lung cancer. Three rounds of nested PCR, following a modified ARM-PCR protocol, produced the TCRbeta library. TCRdb ran MiXCR on the multiplex PCR reads and lists one entry per CDR3 protein. Of some 90,000 distinct CDR3 sequences in the sample, about 61% were seen once. This sample's RNA came from whole unsorted tissue. The germline V gene encodes CDR1 SEHNR and CDR2 FQNEAQ (reference sequence). V lost 5 bases, J lost 7 bases, and 17 bases lay in between. There are 14 residues in the CDR3. This sequence joins TRBV7-9 and TRBJ2-5; TRBD2 is a possible D gene (5 bases). Sample: lung tumor tissue. This TCR was sampled from a man in his 70s with non-small cell lung cancer. The CDR3 spells CASSPFRAGGTQYF. The CDR3 DNA follows: TGTGCCAGCAGCCCGTTCCGGGCGGGTGGGACCCAGTACTTC.